This T cell receptor (beta chain) came from a study of T cells after yellow fever vaccination (dated by TCRdb to the late 2010s). In the study overall: The SMART-Seq v4 Ultra Low Input RNA kit was used to prepare libraries from fractions with low cell numbers. Bulk TCR alpha and beta repertoires were sequenced longitudinally to track T-cell clones before and after primary and booster YFV17D yellow fever vaccination. Bulk PBMC replicates and cell subsets were isolated from blood drawn at multiple timepoints before and after both primary and secondary immunization. Two healthy male donors made up the cohort, one aged 18 to 30 years and the other aged 30 to 40 years.

Here is what the overall study found, with its caveats: The study included only a couple of donors, which limits how far the findings can be generalized. Because abundant contaminating clonotypes from the bulk population could be contained in FACS-sorted repertoires, computational filtering was required. After the booster, most of the clones that had expanded following primary vaccination were detected again (roughly 96% of CD4 and more than 85% of CD8), which suggests that memory was broadly maintained. A small fraction of clonotypes showed up in both the CD4 and CD8 compartments, probably as a result of convergent recombination. The secondary T-cell response was found to be weaker but faster than the primary response, with a peak reached on day 5 rather than on day 15.

Synthesis of TCR cDNA relied on 5'RACE template switching, a step that introduced a universal primer site along with unique molecular identifiers. Priming of cDNA synthesis was performed from both the TCR alpha and TCR beta constant segments. Library amplification involved two PCR steps, and the second step added sample barcodes and sequencing adapters. Sequencing of libraries was performed on Illumina HiSeq 2500 (2x100 bp) or NovaSeq (2x150 bp). In the authors' own workflow: MIGEC was used to demultiplex reads and collapse the reads into UMI consensus sequences, and MiXCR was used for V(D)J alignment. Vaccine-responding clonotypes were defined with edgeR using replicate PBMC samples, requiring FDR below 0.01 and a log2 fold change above 5 up to day 15. Bulk clonotypes were assigned CD4 or CD8 identity according to which sequenced CD4 or CD8 repertoire held them at higher abundance. TCRdb reran the public reads through fastp at Q25 and MiXCR, keeping productive beta chains. Records with the same CDR3 protein are collapsed into one entry carrying the most frequent genes and DNA. The V and J calls were determined by TCRdb, not by the authors. The sample table lists about 150,000 distinct CDR3 sequences, roughly 6.7% of them with a count of one. The biggest ten clones account for about 0.6% of the sample.

What this sample's treatment or condition label stands for: live attenuated yellow fever vaccine strain. PBMCs were isolated from peripheral blood using a standard Ficoll-Paque protocol. Dynabeads CD4 and CD8 positive selection kits were used to isolate the CD4 and CD8 T-cell fractions. TriZol was used to extract RNA from bulk PBMCs, CD4 and CD8 fractions, and dextramer-positive and dextramer-negative fractions. Looking up the germline V gene yields CDR1 LGHNA and CDR2 YSLEER. Its CDR3 holds 16 amino acids, cysteine through phenylalanine. The only DNA kept is the CDR3, 48 bases in frame from the first base. V loses 0 bases of germline sequence and J loses 5 bases, and the interval between the two ends is 16 bases. In this sample, this clonotype turned up many times. No cognate antigen has been identified for it. No base-level quality is on record; no much larger clone is a single base apart.

The V and J genes are TRBV4-3 and TRBJ2-5; the D gene lacks a confident call. The clonotype was recovered from a man younger than 45 who received the YFV17D yellow fever vaccine. The source was CD4+ T cells sorted from PBMCs, collected 10 days after the yellow fever booster vaccination. The CDR3 here reads CASSQDHFGVGETQYF. The DNA reads as follows: TGCGCCAGCAGCCAAGATCATTTTGGGGTCGGGGAGACCCAGTACTTC.